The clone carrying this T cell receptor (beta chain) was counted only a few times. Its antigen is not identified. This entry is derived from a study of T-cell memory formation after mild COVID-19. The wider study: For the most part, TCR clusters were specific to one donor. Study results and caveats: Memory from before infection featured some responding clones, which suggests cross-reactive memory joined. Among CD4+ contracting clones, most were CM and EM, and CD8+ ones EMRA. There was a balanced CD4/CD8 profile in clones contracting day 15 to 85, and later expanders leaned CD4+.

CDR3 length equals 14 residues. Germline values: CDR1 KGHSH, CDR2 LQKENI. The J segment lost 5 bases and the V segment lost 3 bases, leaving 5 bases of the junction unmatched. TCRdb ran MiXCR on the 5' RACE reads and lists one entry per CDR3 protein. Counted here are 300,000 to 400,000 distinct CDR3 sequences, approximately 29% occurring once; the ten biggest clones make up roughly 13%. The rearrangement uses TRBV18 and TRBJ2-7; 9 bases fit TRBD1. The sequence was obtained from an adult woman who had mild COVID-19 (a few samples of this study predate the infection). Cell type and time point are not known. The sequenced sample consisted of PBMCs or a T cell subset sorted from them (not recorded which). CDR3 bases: TGTGCCAGCTCACCCGGGACAGGGTTTCACGAGCAGTACTTC. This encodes CASSPGTGFHEQYF.